This T cell receptor (beta chain) was found in a study of early T cells in non-severe SARS-CoV-2 infection. Study overall: Chains were not paired, and sequencing was done on bulk RNA from unsorted whole blood.

Study results and caveats: VDJdb matching skewed toward anti-spike CD8 responses, missing private and CD4 specificities.

The CDR3 totals 15 residues. J gave up 5 bases and V 2 bases, and 8 bases lay outside the gene matches. The germline gives CDR1 SGHKS, CDR2 YYEKEE (reference sequence). This clonotype has at least ten counts. Its antigen remains unknown. Individual cDNA molecules received unique molecular identifiers during library preparation. One entry per CDR3 protein results from TCRdb running MiXCR on the 5' RACE reads. The sample holds about 50,000 distinct CDR3 sequences, approximately 9% seen once. The genes are TRBV5-5 and TRBJ1-2; 8 bases match TRBD1. The sequence was collected from an adult who was a healthcare worker with PCR-confirmed SARS-CoV-2 infection or an uninfected control (not recorded which). The material was whole blood, obtained at baseline. The CDR3 DNA is TGTGCCAGCAGCTTCCGACAGGGGACAATATATGGCTACACCTTC. Encoded protein: CASSFRQGTIYGYTF.